Following are 32 T cell receptor beta chains from one sample sequenced in a study of T cells expressing NK-cell markers. TCRdb reprocessed the 5' RACE reads and reports one entry per CDR3 protein, with no DNA. This sample's table reports some 390,000 distinct CDR3 sequences. The sequenced sample was blood T cells: a sorted CD56 or NKG2C T cell subset, CD4+ or CD8+ T cells, or bulk PBMC T cells (not recorded which). These receptors were taken from a woman in her forties or fifties in good health.

The chain carries TRBV9 and TRBJ2-1; TCRdb names TRBD2, which stays unverified in the absence of DNA. The CDR3 totals 17 residues. Germline V CDR1 and CDR2: SGDLS, YYNGEE. The CDR3 is CASSPPRSGTRYNEQFF.

The gene calls are TRBV5-1 and TRBJ2-1; no DNA is available, so the TRBD2 call from TCRdb remains unchecked. The CDR3 consists of 16 residues. The germline V gene has CDR1 SGHRS and CDR2 YFSETQ. CDR3 sequence reads: CASSLGREGSRNEQFF.

The chain has TRBV6-5 and TRBJ2-5; there is no DNA to check the TCRdb D call of TRBD2. The CDR3 runs to 14 residues. From germline, CDR1 is MNHEY and CDR2 SVGAGI. The CDR3 is CASSYRLAEETQYF.

The gene calls are TRBV20-1 and TRBJ2-1; the TRBD2 assignment by TCRdb is unverifiable without DNA. This CDR3 comprises 16 residues. In germline, CDR1 is DFQATT, CDR2 SNEGSKA (reference sequence). CDR3: CSAGLPRTSGENEQFF.

The chain carries TRBV5-6 and TRBJ2-5; TCRdb's D call, TRBD1, is unchecked because there is no DNA. The CDR3 is made up of 15 amino acids. Germline values: CDR1 SGHDT, CDR2 YYEEEE. This CDR3 reads CASSEGGVRQETQYF.

CDR3 in amino acids: CASSFRQGPLPYEQYF. The chain recombines TRBV5-1 with TRBJ2-7; the D call of TRBD1 rests on TCRdb alone, since no DNA is present to check it. Germline loops: CDR1 SGHRS, CDR2 YFSETQ. CDR3 length equals 16 residues.

The J gene is TRBJ1-1, the V gene TRBV28; TCRdb indicates TRBD1, and absent DNA this call remains unverified. There are 14 residues in the CDR3. Germline V gene data show CDR1 as MDHEN and CDR2 as SYDVKM. CDR3 protein: CASRPGTGNTEAFF.

The genes are TRBV27 and TRBJ1-6; checking the TCRdb D call of TRBD1 is not possible without DNA. The germline V gene has CDR1 MNHEY and CDR2 SMNVEV (reference sequence). The CDR3 has 15 residues. The CDR3 protein is CASSFYRGTDSPLHF.

The chain recombines TRBV20-1 with TRBJ1-4. In germline, CDR1 is DFQATT, CDR2 SNEGSKA (reference sequence). The length of the CDR3 is 14 residues. The CDR3 protein is CSAPIRRETEKLFF.

The J gene is TRBJ1-3, the V gene TRBV20-1. The germline V gene encodes CDR1 DFQATT and CDR2 SNEGSKA (reference sequence). The CDR3 has 14 amino acids. CDR3 in amino acids: CSALPHISGNTIYF.

The V and J genes are TRBV4-1 and TRBJ2-7; lacking DNA, the TRBD1 call made by TCRdb goes unchecked. Germline values: CDR1 MGHRA, CDR2 YSYEKL. The CDR3 extends over 15 amino acids. CDR3: CASSLSGTGPVEQYF.

The gene calls are TRBV10-3 and TRBJ2-3. CDR3 size: 11 residues. CDR1 is ENHRY and CDR2 is SYGVKD in the germline V gene. This CDR3 is CAIGETDTQYF.

This chain uses TRBV29-1 with TRBJ2-1; the TCRdb call, TRBD2, lacks DNA for checking. The CDR3 spans 16 residues. Germline V CDR1 and CDR2: SQVTM, ANQGSEA. This CDR3 reads CSVERIANTLYNEQFF.

The chain joins TRBV27 to TRBJ1-1. The CDR3 consists of 16 residues. Germline assignment: CDR1 MNHEY and CDR2 SMNVEV (reference sequence). CDR3: CASSSATTRLNTEAFF.

V usage is TRBV29-1 and J usage is TRBJ2-4. The CDR3 is 15 residues long. Germline CDR1 reads SQVTM; CDR2 reads ANQGSEA. CDR3: CSVVGLARAKNIQYF. Filled out from reference TRBV29-1 and TRBJ2-4, the complete variable domain reads SAVISQKPSRDICQRGTSLTIQCQVDSQVTMMFWYRQQPGQSLTLIATANQGSEATYESGFVIDKFPISRPNLTFSTLTVSNMSPEDSSIYLCSVVGLARAKNIQYFGAGTRLSVL.

This chain uses TRBV4-2 with TRBJ2-3; TCRdb designates TRBD2, a call that cannot be tested without DNA. The CDR3 runs to 16 residues. Looked up from germline, CDR1 is LGHNA and CDR2 is YNFKEQ. CDR3 loop: CASSQEASGSADTQYF.

J is TRBJ1-2 and V is TRBV25-1. The germline V gene has CDR1 MGHDK and CDR2 SYGVNS. The CDR3 covers 14 residues. CDR3 sequence: CASSEQSSGYGYTF.

This chain connects TRBV14 to TRBJ2-1; with no DNA, the TCRdb D assignment of TRBD1 cannot be verified. Germline V gives CDR1 SGHDN, CDR2 FVKESK. The CDR3 runs 15 residues. CDR3: CASSPGTGFRFEQFF.

V is TRBV5-1 and J is TRBJ2-5; TCRdb's D gene call, TRBD1, goes unchecked for lack of DNA. The CDR3 consists of 16 residues. CDR1 and CDR2 from the germline V gene are SGHRS and YFSETQ. The CDR3 spells CASSLALSTGRETQYF. The full variable domain, rest sourced from reference TRBV5-1 and TRBJ2-5, is KAGVTQTPRYLIKTRGQQVTLSCSPISGHRSVSWYQQTPGQGLQFLFEYFSETQRNKGNFPGRFSGRQFSNSRSEMNVSTLELGDSALYLCASSLALSTGRETQYFGPGTRLLVL.

The gene calls are TRBV15 and TRBJ2-2; without DNA, the TCRdb call of TRBD1 cannot be checked. CDR3 length equals 13 residues. Germline V CDR1 and CDR2: LNHNV, YYDKDF (reference sequence). The CDR3 sequence: CATSSTPAGELFF.

The rearrangement uses TRBV20-1 and TRBJ2-5; without DNA, the TCRdb call of TRBD2 cannot be checked. CDR1 DFQATT and CDR2 SNEGSKA come from the germline V gene (reference sequence). The CDR3 runs to 17 residues. The CDR3 loop reads CSAREYERETPAETQYF.

CDR3 sequence: CASSQVGSGRFDEQFF. V gene TRBV4-2 combines with J gene TRBJ2-1; TCRdb reports TRBD2, a call that lacks DNA to check it against. From germline, CDR1 is LGHNA and CDR2 YNFKEQ. The CDR3 has 16 amino acids.

The chain is built from TRBV2 and TRBJ2-5; with no DNA, the TCRdb D assignment of TRBD1 cannot be verified. Germline values: CDR1 SNHLY, CDR2 FYNNEI. The CDR3 is made up of 15 amino acids. The CDR3 sequence is CASSHRDRAIGTQYF.

The J gene is TRBJ2-3, the V gene TRBV7-8. The CDR3 has 14 amino acids. CDR1 is SGHVS, CDR2 FQNEAQ, per germline. The CDR3 is CASSLAGVSNTQYF. Full variable domain (remainder filled in from reference TRBV7-8 and TRBJ2-3): GAGVSQSPRYKVAKRGQDVALRCDPISGHVSLFWYQQALGQGPEFLTYFQNEAQLDKSGLPSDRFFAERPEGSVSTLKIQRTQQEDSAVYLCASSLAGVSNTQYFGPGTRLTVL.

This chain uses TRBV20-1 with TRBJ1-4. This CDR3 has 14 amino acids. Per germline, CDR1 DFQATT and CDR2 SNEGSKA (reference sequence). CDR3 amino acids: CSGSVDATNEKLFF.

The V call is TRBV6-6, the J call TRBJ2-6; there is no DNA to check the TCRdb D call of TRBD2. The V gene's germline CDR1 is MNHNY and CDR2 SVGAGI (reference sequence). This CDR3 spans 18 amino acids. CDR3 in amino acids: CASIGTSGFPSGANVLTF.

The chain employs TRBV5-1 and TRBJ2-1. There are 15 residues in the CDR3. CDR1 is SGHRS and CDR2 is YFSETQ in the germline V gene. Here the CDR3 reads CASSLELASYNEQFF.

V gene TRBV5-1 combines with J gene TRBJ1-4. The CDR3 length is 15 residues. Germline CDR1 reads SGHRS; CDR2 reads YFSETQ. CDR3 protein: CASSLGSWNNEKLFF.

This sequence joins TRBV5-1 and TRBJ2-2; no DNA is available, so the TRBD2 call from TCRdb remains unchecked. Germline CDR1 and CDR2: SGHRS and YFSETQ. CDR3 length: 17 amino acids. The CDR3 spells CASSSWDSGLNTGELFF.

The chain joins TRBV5-1 to TRBJ2-6. Looked up from germline, CDR1 is SGHRS and CDR2 is YFSETQ. The CDR3 is made up of 17 amino acids. This chain's CDR3 is CASSLPPPDSGANVLTF.

The chain carries TRBV29-1 and TRBJ2-3; TCRdb selects TRBD1, and the lack of DNA leaves this call unchecked. The CDR3 contains 12 residues. CDR1 and CDR2 from the germline V gene are SQVTM and ANQGSEA. This CDR3 reads CSVRDGPNTQYF.

The chain links TRBV7-3 to TRBJ2-2; TCRdb designates TRBD1, a call that cannot be tested without DNA. Germline V gene lookup returns CDR1 SGHTA and CDR2 FQGTGA. CDR3 size: 15 residues. The chain's CDR3 is CASSPGQGGPGELFF. The full variable domain, with the rest looked up from reference TRBV7-3 and TRBJ2-2, is GAGVSQTPSNKVTEKGKYVELRCDPISGHTALYWYRQSLGQGPEFLIYFQGTGAADDSGLPNDRFFAVRPEGSVSTLKIQRTERGDSAVYLCASSPGQGGPGELFFGEGSRLTVL.